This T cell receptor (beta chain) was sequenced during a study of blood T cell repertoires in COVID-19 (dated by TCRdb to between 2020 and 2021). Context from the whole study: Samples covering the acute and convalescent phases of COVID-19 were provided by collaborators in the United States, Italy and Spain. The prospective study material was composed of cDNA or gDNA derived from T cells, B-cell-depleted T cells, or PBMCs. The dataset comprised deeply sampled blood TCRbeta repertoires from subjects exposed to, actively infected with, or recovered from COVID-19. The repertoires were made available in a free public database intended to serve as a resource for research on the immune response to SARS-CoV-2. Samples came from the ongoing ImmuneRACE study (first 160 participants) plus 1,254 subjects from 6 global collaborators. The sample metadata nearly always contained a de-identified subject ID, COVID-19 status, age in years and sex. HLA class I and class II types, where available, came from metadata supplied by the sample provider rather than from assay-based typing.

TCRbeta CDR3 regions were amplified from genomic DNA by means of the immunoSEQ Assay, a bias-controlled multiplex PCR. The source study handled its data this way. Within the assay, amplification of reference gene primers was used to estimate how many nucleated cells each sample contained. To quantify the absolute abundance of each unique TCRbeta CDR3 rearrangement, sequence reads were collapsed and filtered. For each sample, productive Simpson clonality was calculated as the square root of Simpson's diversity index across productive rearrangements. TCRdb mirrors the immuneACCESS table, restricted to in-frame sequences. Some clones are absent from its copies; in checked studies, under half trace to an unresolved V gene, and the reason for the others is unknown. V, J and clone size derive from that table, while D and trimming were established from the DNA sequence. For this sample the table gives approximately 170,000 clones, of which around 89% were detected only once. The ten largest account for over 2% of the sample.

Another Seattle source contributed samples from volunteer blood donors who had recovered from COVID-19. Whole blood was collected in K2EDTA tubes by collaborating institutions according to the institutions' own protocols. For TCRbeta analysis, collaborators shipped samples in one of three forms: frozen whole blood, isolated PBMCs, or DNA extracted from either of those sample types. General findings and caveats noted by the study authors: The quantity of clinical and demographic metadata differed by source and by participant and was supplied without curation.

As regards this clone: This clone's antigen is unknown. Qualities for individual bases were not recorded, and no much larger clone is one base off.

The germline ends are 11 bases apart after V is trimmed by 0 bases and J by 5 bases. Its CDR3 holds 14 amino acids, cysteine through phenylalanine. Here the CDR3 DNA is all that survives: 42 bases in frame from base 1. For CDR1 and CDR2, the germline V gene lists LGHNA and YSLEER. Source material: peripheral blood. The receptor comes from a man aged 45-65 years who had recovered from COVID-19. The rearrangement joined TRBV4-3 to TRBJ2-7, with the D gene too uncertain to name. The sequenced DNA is TGCGCCAGCAGCCAAGATTTCGGAGAGGACGAGCAGTACTTC. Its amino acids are CASSQDFGEDEQYF.